The 29 T cell receptor beta chains below all came from one sample that was sequenced in a study of blood T cell repertoires in COVID-19 (dated by TCRdb to about 2020). Library construction relied on the immunoSEQ multiplex PCR assay. TCRdb holds this immuneACCESS table with in-frame rearrangements only. Some clones are missing; in checked studies, unresolved V genes explain under half, and the rest has no known cause. The sample table holds about 180,000 clones, of which roughly 85% were seen once. The top ten hold about 8.4% of the sample. The sample taken for sequencing was PBMCs or T cells enriched from blood (not recorded which). These receptors originate from a young woman who had recovered from COVID-19.

Only one count was recorded for this clone. The chain couples TRBV10-1 to TRBJ1-1; D is unresolved. V was pared by 10 bases and J by 5 bases, with 14 bases between. From germline, CDR1 is WNHNN and CDR2 SYGVQD (reference sequence). The CDR3 runs 12 residues. CDR3 loop: CATRVRRTEAFF. The DNA of the CDR3 is TGCGCCACTCGTGTCCGGAGAACTGAAGCTTTCTTT.

This clone was detected a few times. This chain joins TRBV4-1 and TRBJ1-2, with a weak D call TRBD1 (6 bases). Germline CDR1 MGHRA, CDR2 YSYEKL. V dropped 0 bases and J dropped 8 bases, with 16 bases sitting between them. The CDR3 spans 15 residues. The CDR3: CASSQDNRVDGGYTF. For the CDR3, the DNA is TGCGCCAGCAGCCAAGATAACAGGGTAGATGGCGGCTACACCTTC.

CDR3 amino acids: CASLRTGMNTEAFF. The CDR3 DNA reads as TGTGCCAGCTTAAGGACAGGGATGAACACTGAAGCTTTCTTT. This chain links TRBV6-5 with TRBJ1-1; 8 bases align to TRBD1. V was clipped by 8 bases and J by 0 bases; unmatched bases: 5. Germline CDR1 is MNHEY and CDR2 is SVGAGI. CDR3 size: 14 residues.

The chain uses TRBV7-2 and TRBJ2-5; 12 bases align to TRBD2. The CDR3 sequence is 16 residues long. Per the germline V gene, CDR1 is SGHTA and CDR2 is FQGNSA. The trim removed 4 bases at V and 4 bases at J, leaving 7 bases unmatched. The CDR3 DNA reads TGTGCCAGCAGCTGGCGGACTAGCGGGGTTGGAGAGACCCAGTACTTC. Its translation is CASSWRTSGVGETQYF.

The CDR3 region has the DNA TGTGCCAGCTCAAAGAGACAGGCCAATGAGCAGTTCTTC. Its protein product is CASSKRQANEQFF. The V call is TRBV18, the J call TRBJ2-1; tentatively, D is TRBD1 (6 bases). Germline CDR1 KGHSH, CDR2 LQKENI. CDR3 size: 13 residues. The ends were cut back, 5 bases at V and 6 bases at J, with 11 bases in the middle.

The chain uses TRBV30 and TRBJ2-7; perhaps TRBD1 as D (6 bases). V was cut by 8 bases and J by 5 bases, with 22 bases left in between. CDR3 length: 14 residues. Germline V lookup: CDR1 GTSNPN, CDR2 SVGIG (reference sequence). DNA of the CDR3: TGTGCCGGACTCGGGGACAATTCATCTAACGAGCAGTACTTC. Translation: CAGLGDNSSNEQYF.

The V gene is TRBV30, the J gene TRBJ1-2; 9 bases match TRBD1. V lost 5 bases, J lost 4 bases, and 8 bases stayed unmatched. The germline V gene has CDR1 GTSNPN and CDR2 SVGIG (reference sequence). The CDR3 totals 14 residues. DNA of the CDR3: TGTGCCTGGGATCCAGACAGGGGGAGCTATGGCTACACCTTC. Translated, it gives CAWDPDRGSYGYTF. Looking up the rest from reference TRBV30 and TRBJ1-2 gives the full variable domain: SQTIHQWPATLVQPVGSPLSLECTVEGTSNPNLYWYRQAAGRGLQLLFYSVGIGQISSEVPQNLSASRPQDRQFILSSKKLLLSDSGFYLCAWDPDRGSYGYTFGSGTRLTVV.

The chain employs TRBV7-9 and TRBJ2-1; 11 bases fit TRBD2. This CDR3 has 16 amino acids. After removal of 5 bases from V and 7 bases from J, the junction contained 10 bases not matched to a gene. Germline CDR1 is SEHNR and CDR2 is FQNEAQ (reference sequence). The CDR3 spells CASSLNSGRVLNEQFF. DNA for the CDR3: TGTGCCAGCAGCCTCAATAGCGGGAGGGTCCTGAATGAGCAGTTCTTC.

This clone was seen just once. The V gene is TRBV28, the J gene TRBJ1-1; D may be TRBD1 (6 bases). The germline CDR1 and CDR2 sequences are MDHEN and SYDVKM. There are 15 residues in the CDR3. The ends were cut back, 5 bases at V and 2 bases at J, with 15 bases in the middle. CDR3 in amino acids: CASSPADSLNTEAFF. The CDR3 nucleotides are TGTGCCAGCAGTCCTGCGGACAGTCTCAACACTGAAGCTTTCTTT.

This chain uses TRBV30 with TRBJ1-6; 7 positions match TRBD1. The CDR3 has 17 residues. Germline lookup yields CDR1 GTSNPN and CDR2 SVGIG (reference sequence). The V and J ends lost 1 base and 9 bases, in that order; junction bases with no gene match: 15. Written as DNA, the CDR3 is TGTGCCTGGAGTGGAGGGGGCGGGGGGCGATTTGGTTCACCCCTCCACTTT. This codes for CAWSGGGGGRFGSPLHF.

This chain uses TRBV5-1 with TRBJ1-1; weak D call: TRBD1 (6 bases). Germline CDR1 reads SGHRS; CDR2 reads YFSETQ. This CDR3 is 15 amino acids long. V was cut by 0 bases and J by 5 bases, with 14 bases left in between. The CDR3 nucleotides are TGCGCCAGCAGCTTGGGATTTGACAGGAGGACTGAAGCTTTCTTT. This gives the protein CASSLGFDRRTEAFF.

The V and J genes are TRBV11-3 and TRBJ2-7; TRBD2 matches at 9 bases. V lost 5 bases and J lost 2; bases outside the gene matches: 7. Germline V CDR1 and CDR2: SGHNT, YENEEA. The CDR3 sequence is 15 residues long. The CDR3 region is CASSQGAGGPYEQYF. Here the CDR3 DNA reads TGTGCCAGCAGCCAGGGCGCGGGAGGGCCCTACGAGCAGTACTTC.

The chain couples TRBV6-5 to TRBJ1-1; the D is unclear. The CDR3 runs 11 residues. V gave up 5 bases and J gave up 8 bases, with 9 bases separating them. Germline V gene lookup returns CDR1 MNHEY and CDR2 SVGAGI. The CDR3 DNA reads as TGTGCCAGCAGTAGCCCCGCGGAAGCTTTCTTT. Translating gives CASSSPAEAFF.

The V gene is TRBV7-9, the J gene TRBJ2-7; TRBD2 matches 10 bases. CDR3 length: 14 amino acids. Germline-derived CDR1 and CDR2 are SEHNR and FQNEAQ (reference sequence). Trimming cost V 6 bases and J 6 bases; bases outside gene matches: 8. The CDR3 loop is CASRSGTSVSEQYF. The CDR3 DNA sequence: TGTGCCAGCAGGTCCGGGACTAGCGTTAGCGAGCAGTACTTC.

This clone has ten or more counts. This chain links TRBV28 with TRBJ1-6; unclear D gene. Trimming removed 3 bases at V and 9 bases at J, with 21 bases between. Per the germline V gene, CDR1 is MDHEN and CDR2 is SYDVKM. The CDR3 totals 17 residues. This CDR3 is CASSFFRSVQTLSPLHF. The CDR3 DNA is TGTGCCAGCAGTTTCTTCCGCTCCGTACAGACCCTTTCACCCCTCCACTTT.

The chain combines TRBV11-2 with TRBJ1-5; no definite D call. The CDR3 runs 11 residues. V was trimmed by 7 bases and J by 6 bases, leaving 7 bases between them. The germline V gene encodes CDR1 SGHAT and CDR2 FQNNGV. CDR3 region: CASTRSQPQHF. The CDR3 DNA is TGTGCCAGCACCAGAAGTCAGCCCCAGCATTTT.

The CDR3 region is CASSSDWGRLFF. In DNA form, the CDR3 reads TGTGCCAGCAGCTCGGACTGGGGAAGACTGTTTTTT. The gene calls are TRBV7-2 and TRBJ1-4, with unresolved D. V was clipped by 4 bases and J by 13 bases, with 13 bases between them. Germline V lookup: CDR1 SGHTA, CDR2 FQGNSA. This CDR3 comprises 12 residues.

The chain employs TRBV4-1 and TRBJ1-3; TRBD1 might be the D (5 bases). This CDR3 contains 17 residues. Germline V gene sequence: CDR1 MGHRA, CDR2 YSYEKL. Trimming cost V 1 base and J 0 bases, with 13 bases left between them. The CDR3 sequence is CASSQANRGPSGNTIYF. DNA of the CDR3: TGCGCCAGCAGCCAAGCGAATAGGGGCCCCTCTGGAAACACCATATATTTT.

This chain links TRBV10-3 with TRBJ2-5; 8 bases fit TRBD1. Germline CDR1 and CDR2: ENHRY and SYGVKD. This CDR3 spans 14 amino acids. The V and J ends lost 8 bases and 1 base, in that order; junction bases with no gene match: 6. As DNA, the CDR3 is TGTGCCATCCATAGGACAGGGTCCCAAGAGACCCAGTACTTC. Translating gives CAIHRTGSQETQYF.

The rearrangement uses TRBV5-4 and TRBJ2-6, with D tentatively TRBD2 (7 bases). The CDR3 covers 18 residues. CDR1 SGHNT and CDR2 YYREEE come from the germline V gene (reference sequence). Between the trimmed V and J ends, which lost 7 bases and 0 bases, there was a span of 20 bases. The CDR3 is CASWGGHTDRSGANVLTF. In DNA form, the CDR3 reads TGTGCCAGCTGGGGGGGGCACACGGACCGCTCTGGGGCCAACGTCCTGACTTTC.

J is TRBJ1-5 and V is TRBV5-1; TRBD1 matches at 10 bases. The V and J ends lost 4 bases and 4 bases, in that order; junction bases with no gene match: 8. The germline CDR1 and CDR2 sequences are SGHRS and YFSETQ. The CDR3 has 16 residues. The CDR3 here is CASSPSPGQGNQPQHF. As DNA, the CDR3 is TGCGCCAGCAGCCCTTCACCGGGACAGGGGAATCAGCCCCAGCATTTT.

This rearrangement joins TRBV28 to TRBJ2-5; no clear D. Germline assignment: CDR1 MDHEN and CDR2 SYDVKM. Deletions cut 6 bases from V and 5 bases from J, with 10 bases between. The CDR3 spans 12 residues. The CDR3 here is CASSNPGETQYF. The CDR3 bases are TGTGCCAGCAGCAACCCCGGGGAGACCCAGTACTTC.

The chain's CDR3 is CASSEGAGNTIYF. The DNA for the CDR3 is TGTGCCAGCAGTGAGGGAGCTGGAAACACCATATATTTT. The genes are TRBV6-1 and TRBJ1-3; no firm D call. The CDR3 contains 13 residues. Trimming removed 3 bases at V and 2 bases at J, with 5 bases between. Germline loops: CDR1 MNHNS, CDR2 SASEGT.

The chain couples TRBV3-1 (or the pseudogene TRBV3-2) to TRBJ1-4; unclear D gene. This CDR3 is 16 amino acids long. Germline CDR1 and CDR2: LGHDT and YNNKEL (reference sequence). The V and J ends lost 6 bases and 7 bases respectively, with 21 bases between them. Here the CDR3 reads CASSLPLGAGSEKLFF. The DNA of the CDR3 is TGTGCCAGCAGTCTCCCCCTGGGAGCCGGCAGTGAAAAACTGTTTTTT.

The rearrangement links TRBV6-5 to TRBJ2-2, with a possible D match to TRBD2 (7 bases). From germline, CDR1 is MNHEY and CDR2 SVGAGI. The CDR3 length is 14 residues. V was trimmed by 7 bases and J by 7 bases, leaving 16 bases between them. The CDR3: CASKRGASVGELFF. DNA of the CDR3: TGTGCCAGCAAACGGGGGGCATCGGTCGGGGAGCTGTTTTTT.

The chain links TRBV27 to TRBJ1-5; D unclear. The CDR3 is 14 amino acids. The V and J ends lost 8 bases and 2 bases respectively, with 13 bases between them. CDR1 MNHEY and CDR2 SMNVEV come from the germline V gene (reference sequence). CDR3 sequence (DNA): TGTGCCAGCGAGGGTCGCTCATGCAATCAGCCCCAGCATTTT. This gives the protein CASEGRSCNQPQHF.

The chain joins TRBV28 to TRBJ1-2; 7 bases match TRBD1. J lost 5 bases, V lost 2 bases, and 8 bases had no gene match. The germline CDR1 and CDR2 sequences are MDHEN and SYDVKM. CDR3 length equals 15 residues. DNA for the CDR3: TGTGCCAGCAGTTTAATAGAGGGGGCATATTATGGCTACACCTTC. It specifies CASSLIEGAYYGYTF.

The rearrangement uses TRBV6-5 and TRBJ2-7; D may be TRBD1 (6 bases). V dropped 9 bases and J dropped 0 bases, with 15 bases sitting between them. The CDR3 loop spans 14 amino acids. Per the germline V gene, CDR1 is MNHEY and CDR2 is SVGAGI. Written as DNA, the CDR3 is TGTGCCAGTCACCAACAGGGCACCTCCTACGAGCAGTACTTC. Protein product: CASHQQGTSYEQYF.

The chain combines TRBV15 with TRBJ2-5, with TRBD2 as a possible D gene (5 bases). Germline assignment: CDR1 LNHNV and CDR2 YYDKDF (reference sequence). The CDR3 sequence is 14 residues long. The germline V and J ends were trimmed by 4 bases and 7 bases, with 16 bases remaining between them. CDR3 in amino acids: CATSTERELRTQYF. CDR3 sequence (DNA): TGTGCCACCAGCACTGAAAGGGAGCTCCGGACCCAGTACTTC.